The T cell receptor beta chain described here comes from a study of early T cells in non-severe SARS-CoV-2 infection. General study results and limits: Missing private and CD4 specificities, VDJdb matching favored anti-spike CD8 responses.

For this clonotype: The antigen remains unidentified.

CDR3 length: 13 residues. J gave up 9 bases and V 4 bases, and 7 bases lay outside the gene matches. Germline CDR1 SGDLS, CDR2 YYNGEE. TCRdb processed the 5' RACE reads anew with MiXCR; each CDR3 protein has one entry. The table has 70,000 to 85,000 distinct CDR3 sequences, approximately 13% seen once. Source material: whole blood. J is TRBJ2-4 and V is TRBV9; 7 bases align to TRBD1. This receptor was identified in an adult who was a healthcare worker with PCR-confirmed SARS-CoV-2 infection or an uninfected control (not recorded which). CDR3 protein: CASSLGQASIQYF. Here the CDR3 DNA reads TGTGCCAGCAGCCTAGGACAGGCGAGCATTCAGTACTTC.